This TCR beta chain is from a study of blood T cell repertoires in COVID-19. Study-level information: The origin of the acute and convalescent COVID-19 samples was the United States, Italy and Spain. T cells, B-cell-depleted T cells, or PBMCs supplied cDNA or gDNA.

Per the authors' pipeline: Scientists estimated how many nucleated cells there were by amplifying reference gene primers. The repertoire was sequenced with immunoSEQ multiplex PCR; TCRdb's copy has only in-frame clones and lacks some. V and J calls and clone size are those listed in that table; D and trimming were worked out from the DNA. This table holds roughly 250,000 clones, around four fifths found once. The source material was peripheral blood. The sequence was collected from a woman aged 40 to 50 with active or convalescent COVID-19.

The CDR3 DNA follows: TGTGCCAGCAGCTTACAGACTAGCCGACACGCAGATACGCAGTATTTT. It specifies CASSLQTSRHADTQYF. This rearrangement joins TRBV7-8 to TRBJ2-3, with 7 nucleotides matching TRBD2. The CDR3 is 16 residues long. Trimming cost V 2 bases and J 4 bases; bases outside gene matches: 9. CDR1 and CDR2 (germline): SGHVS, FQNEAQ.